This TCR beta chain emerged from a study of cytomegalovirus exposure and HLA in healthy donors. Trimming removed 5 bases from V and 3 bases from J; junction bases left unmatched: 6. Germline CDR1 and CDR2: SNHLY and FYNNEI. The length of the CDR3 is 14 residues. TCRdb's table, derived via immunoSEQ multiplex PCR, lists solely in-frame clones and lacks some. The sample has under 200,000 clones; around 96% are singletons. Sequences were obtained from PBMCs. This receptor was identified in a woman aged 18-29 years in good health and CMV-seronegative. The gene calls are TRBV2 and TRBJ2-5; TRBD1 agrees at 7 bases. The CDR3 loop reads CASSTRDREETQYF. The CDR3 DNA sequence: TGTGCCAGCAGTACCCGGGACAGAGAAGAGACCCAGTACTTC.